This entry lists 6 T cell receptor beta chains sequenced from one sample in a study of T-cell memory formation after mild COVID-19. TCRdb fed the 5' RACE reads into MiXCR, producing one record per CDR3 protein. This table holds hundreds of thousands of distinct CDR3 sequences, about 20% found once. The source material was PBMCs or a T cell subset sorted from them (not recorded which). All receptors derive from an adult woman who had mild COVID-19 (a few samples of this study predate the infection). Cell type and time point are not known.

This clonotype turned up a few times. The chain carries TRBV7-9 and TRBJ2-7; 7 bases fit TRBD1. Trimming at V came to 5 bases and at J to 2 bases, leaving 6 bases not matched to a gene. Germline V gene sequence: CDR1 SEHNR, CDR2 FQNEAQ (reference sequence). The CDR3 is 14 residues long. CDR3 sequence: CASSHPQGPYEQYF. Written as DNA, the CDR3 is TGTGCCAGCAGCCATCCACAGGGGCCCTACGAGCAGTACTTC.

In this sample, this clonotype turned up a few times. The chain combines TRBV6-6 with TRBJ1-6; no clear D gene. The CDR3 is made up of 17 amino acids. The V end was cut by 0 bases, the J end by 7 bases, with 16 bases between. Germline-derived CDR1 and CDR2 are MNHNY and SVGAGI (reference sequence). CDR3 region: CASSYSGGNLGNSPLHF. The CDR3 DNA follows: TGTGCCAGCAGTTACTCGGGTGGAAATTTAGGGAATTCACCCCTCCACTTT.

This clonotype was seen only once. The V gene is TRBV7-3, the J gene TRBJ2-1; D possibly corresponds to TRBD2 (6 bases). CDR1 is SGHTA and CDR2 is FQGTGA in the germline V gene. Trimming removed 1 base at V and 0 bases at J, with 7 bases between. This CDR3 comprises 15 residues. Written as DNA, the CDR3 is TGTGCCAGCAGCTTAAGGGGGGACTCCTACAATGAGCAGTTCTTC. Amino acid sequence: CASSLRGDSYNEQFF.

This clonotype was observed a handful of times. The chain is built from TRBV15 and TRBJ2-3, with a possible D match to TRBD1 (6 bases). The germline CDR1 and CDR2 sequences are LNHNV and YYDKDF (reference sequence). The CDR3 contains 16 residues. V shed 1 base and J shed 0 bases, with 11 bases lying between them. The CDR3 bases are TGTGCCACCAGCAGAGGAGGGGGTACTAGCACAGATACGCAGTATTTT. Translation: CATSRGGGTSTDTQYF.

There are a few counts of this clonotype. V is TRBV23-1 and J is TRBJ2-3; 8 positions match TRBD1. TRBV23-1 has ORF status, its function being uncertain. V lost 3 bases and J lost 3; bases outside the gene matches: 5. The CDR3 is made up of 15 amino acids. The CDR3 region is CASSQTGDCTDTQYF. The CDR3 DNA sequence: TGCGCCAGCAGTCAGACAGGGGATTGTACAGATACGCAGTATTTT.

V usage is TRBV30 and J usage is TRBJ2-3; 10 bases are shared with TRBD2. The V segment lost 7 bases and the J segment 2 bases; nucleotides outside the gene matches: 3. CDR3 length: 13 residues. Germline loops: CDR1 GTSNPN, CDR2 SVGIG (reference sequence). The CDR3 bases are TGTGCCTTAACTAGCGGGGACACAGATACGCAGTATTTT. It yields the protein CALTSGDTDTQYF.